Here is one T cell receptor (beta chain) with its context. Antigen specificity is unknown. The data belong to a study of cytomegalovirus exposure and HLA in healthy donors. CDR3 length: 16 residues. CDR1 MDHEN and CDR2 SYDVKM come from the germline V gene. V was shortened by 2 bases and J by 5 bases, with 17 bases between the two germline ends. General study results and limits: It was taken for granted in presence/absence analyses that sequencing depth across donors was roughly uniform. Using the classifier, cytomegalovirus status was reportedly diagnosed with high specificity and sensitivity.

The PCR was carried out with 60 Vbeta primers and 13 Jbeta primers. Authors' methods: Roughly 11 million of the 75 million to 95 million unique TCR beta chains counted in a later analysis were shared. Method: immunoSEQ multiplex PCR; TCRdb's copy keeps in-frame clones and lacks some. The V and J calls and clone size come from that table; D and trimming were worked out from the DNA. The top ten hold around 2.9% of the sample, which has about 110,000 clones, around 80% seen once. V and J are TRBV28 and TRBJ2-3; TRBD2 is a possible D gene (6 bases). The receptor's source is an older woman in good health and CMV-seropositive. Sequencing was done on a sample of PBMCs. The DNA for the CDR3 is TGTGCCAGCAGTTTAGGACGGGGCGGGGTGGGAGATACGCAGTATTTT. Amino acids: CASSLGRGGVGDTQYF.